The source of this TCR beta chain is a study of CD4 T cell repertoires in COVID-19. Findings of the study overall: Sharing of several most expanded SARS-CoV-2-reactive clonotypes across memory subsets suggested intraclonal diversification.

Points on this clone: The antigen is undetermined.

This CDR3 has 14 amino acids. Germline assignment: CDR1 MDHEN and CDR2 SYDVKM. V lost 3 bases and J lost 4, with 11 bases in between. The data were produced by immunoSEQ multiplex PCR, yet TCRdb's version contains in-frame clones alone and is incomplete. The sample lists 60,000 to 90,000 clones; about 83% were seen once. The sequencing here drew on CD4+ T cells from peripheral blood, taken after recovery from COVID-19. The chain has TRBV28 and TRBJ2-3, with D perhaps TRBD2 (5 bases). This TCR was sampled from a human donor who had COVID-19. The CDR3 is CASSLPTTSDTQYF. The CDR3 DNA reads TGTGCCAGCAGTTTGCCGACTACCTCAGATACGCAGTATTTT. Combining the CDR3 with reference TRBV28 and TRBJ2-3 gives the whole variable domain DVKVTQSSRYLVKRTGEKVFLECVQDMDHENMFWYRQDPGLGLRLIYFSYDVKMKEKGDIPEGYSVSREKKERFSLILESASTNQTSMYLCASSLPTTSDTQYFGPGTRLTVL.